These T cell receptor beta chains were read from a single sample in a study of cytomegalovirus exposure and HLA in healthy donors. Data came from immunoSEQ multiplex PCR; TCRdb stores just in-frame clones and leaves some out. Of 150,000 or so clones in the sample, about three quarters are singletons; the top ten hold 3% to 3.5%. The sample was PBMCs. These receptors came from a woman in her thirties or forties in good health and CMV-seronegative. CDR3s include the opening cysteine and the closing phenylalanine or tryptophan. The order of the fields is D gene, J gene, V gene, clone size, CDR3 DNA, CDR3 protein. The D gene is left open where the match is weak. For some rows the clone size is stated as once, few or many, or as a class when expanded; others skip it.

TRBD1,TRBJ1-6,TRBV5-4,once,TGTGCCAGCAGCTATACGGGACAGAACGGATCACCCCTCCACTTT,CASSYTGQNGSPLHF
-,TRBJ2-6,TRBV5-1,-,TGCGCCAGCAGCTTGGGCGGGGCTGGTGGCTCTGGGGCCAACGTCCTGACTTTC,CASSLGGAGGSGANVLTF
TRBD1,TRBJ2-7,TRBV5-1,-,TGCGCCAGCAGCTCAGATATAGGGGGCAGATTCTCCTACGAGCAGTACTTC,CASSSDIGGRFSYEQYF
TRBD1,TRBJ1-2,TRBV5-4,-,TGTGCCAGCAGCGGGGGACAGGGGGCACACTATCGTGGCTACACCTTC,CASSGGQGAHYRGYTF
TRBD2,TRBJ2-1,TRBV2,-,TGTGCCAGCACAGAAAGGGCTAGCGGAGGATACAATGAGCAGTTCTTC,CASTERASGGYNEQFF
TRBD1,TRBJ1-5,TRBV18,once,TGTGCCAGCTCACCACCGGAATGGGACAGTAATCAGCCCCAGCATTTT,CASSPPEWDSNQPQHF
-,TRBJ2-2,TRBV5-1,once,TGCGCCACCAAACTTCTGGTTGGCACCGGGGAGCTGTTTTTT,CATKLLVGTGELFF
TRBD1,TRBJ1-1,TRBV28,-,TGTGCCAGCAGTCTACAGGGGGCCCTGGACACTGAAGCTTTCTTT,CASSLQGALDTEAFF
-,TRBJ1-1,TRBV5-1,-,TGCGCCAGCAGCTTGCCCGGGAGCGACATGAACACTGAAGCTTTCTTT,CASSLPGSDMNTEAFF
TRBD1,TRBJ1-4,TRBV15,-,TGTGCCACCAGCAGGGACAGGGGGTTTGAGCGACTGAATGAAAAACTGTTTTTT,CATSRDRGFERLNEKLFF
-,TRBJ2-7,TRBV7-2,once,TGTGCCAGCAGCTCACGACACTCCTACGAGCAGTACTTC,CASSSRHSYEQYF
TRBD1,TRBJ1-2,TRBV6-1,-,TGTGCCAGCAGTGATCTGGCAGGGGGCCTTGGGACGGATGTCTATGGCTACACCTTC,CASSDLAGGLGTDVYGYTF
-,TRBJ1-2,TRBV7-9,-,TGTTCCAGCAGCTTAGCCGGAGCTAACTATGGCTACACCTTC,CSSSLAGANYGYTF
TRBD1,TRBJ2-3,TRBV27,-,TGTGCCAGCAGTTTATGGGGACAGGGCGCAGATACGCAGTATTTT,CASSLWGQGADTQYF
-,TRBJ1-1,TRBV2,once,TGTGCCAGCACTAGTAGGTTAGGGGACACTGAAGCTTTCTTT,CASTSRLGDTEAFF
TRBD1,TRBJ2-1,TRBV19,-,TGTGCCAGTAGTACCATCAGACAGGGGAGCGTCTCCTACAATGAGCAGTTCTTC,CASSTIRQGSVSYNEQFF
TRBD1,TRBJ2-3,TRBV27,-,TGTGCCAGCAGTTCCCCAAGACAGGGGAGACGGACAGATACGCAGTATTTT,CASSSPRQGRRTDTQYF
-,TRBJ2-3,TRBV5-1,-,TGCGCCAGCAGCTTGCAGGGTCCAGATACGCAGTATTTT,CASSLQGPDTQYF
TRBD1,TRBJ2-1,TRBV27,-,TGTGCCAGCAGTTTCCTCTCATCCCGGGGACAGGGCTCCAATGAGCAGTTCTTC,CASSFLSSRGQGSNEQFF
-,TRBJ2-2,TRBV19,-,TGTGCCAGTAGTATAAACCAACAGTCCACCGGGGAGCTGTTTTTT,CASSINQQSTGELFF
-,TRBJ2-3,TRBV7-8,-,TGTGCCAGCAGCTTAAGGAGCGGCTTCGAATCGGGCACAGATACGCAGTATTTT,CASSLRSGFESGTDTQYF
TRBD1,TRBJ1-2,TRBV27,-,TGTGCCAGCTCTGGACAGGGGTCTTATGGCTACACCTTC,CASSGQGSYGYTF
-,TRBJ1-2,TRBV19,many,TGTGCCAGTAGTGAGGTACCTAGCTATGGCTACACCTTC,CASSEVPSYGYTF
-,TRBJ2-7,TRBV18,few,TGTGCCAGCTCACTCGGACTACCCTACGAGCAGTACTTC,CASSLGLPYEQYF
-,TRBJ2-4,TRBV13,-,TGTGCCAGCAGCTTCGGAGGCGTCGGGCTAGCCAAAAACATTCAGTACTTC,CASSFGGVGLAKNIQYF
-,TRBJ2-2,TRBV6-6,few,TGTGCCAGCAGTCCTAGTGGCACCGGGGAGCTGTTTTTT,CASSPSGTGELFF
TRBD1,TRBJ1-2,TRBV15,-,TGTGCCACCAGCAGAGAGAATTTGGGACAGGGGGGCGGCTACACCTTC,CATSRENLGQGGGYTF
-,TRBJ2-1,TRBV18,-,TGTGCCAGCTCACCACCGGTCAGGGGAGGGGTGGTCAATGAGCAGTTCTTC,CASSPPVRGGVVNEQFF
TRBD1,TRBJ1-6,TRBV18,-,TGTGCCAGCTCACCGACAGGGGGAGGATCACCCCTCCACTTT,CASSPTGGGSPLHF
-,TRBJ1-5,TRBV9,-,TGTGCCAGCAGCACCGTCGGGGGGCCCCAGCATTTT,CASSTVGGPQHF
-,TRBJ2-3,TRBV15,few,TGTGCCACCAGCAGCGGAGGGACGTCAGGAGATACGCAGTATTTT,CATSSGGTSGDTQYF
-,TRBJ2-1,TRBV9,-,TGTGCCAGCAGCGAGCACCCCTACAATGAGCAGTTCTTC,CASSEHPYNEQFF
TRBD1,TRBJ1-5,TRBV19,-,TGTGCCAGTACCCGGGACAGAGAGGGGTATAGCAATCAGCCCCAGCATTTT,CASTRDREGYSNQPQHF
TRBD1,TRBJ2-7,TRBV27,-,TGTGCCAGCAGTCCGTACAGGGGTTACGAGCAGTACTTC,CASSPYRGYEQYF
-,TRBJ1-2,TRBV7-9,-,TGTGCCAGCAGCTACGACGGGAACTATGGCTACACCTTC,CASSYDGNYGYTF
-,TRBJ2-2,TRBV2,-,TGTGCCAGCAGTCATTTGGGGGGTGTGACCGGGGAGCTGTTTTTT,CASSHLGGVTGELFF
-,TRBJ2-2,TRBV4-1,-,TGCGCCAGCAGCCAGGAGGGGGGGCTCGCCGGGGAGCTGTTTTTT,CASSQEGGLAGELFF
-,TRBJ1-6,TRBV6-5,-,TGTGCCAGCAGACAGAGCTCCTATAATTCACCCCTCCACTTT,CASRQSSYNSPLHF
TRBD1,TRBJ2-7,TRBV4-1,-,TGCGCCAGCAGGGGGACAGGGAACTACGAGCAGTACTTC,CASRGTGNYEQYF
-,TRBJ2-5,TRBV14,-,TGTGCCAGCAGCCAAAGACGGGGGGCGGAAGGAGAGACCCAGTACTTC,CASSQRRGAEGETQYF
TRBD1,TRBJ1-5,TRBV2,-,TGTGCCAGCAGGGAAGACAGGGCAAATTATAGAGGCAATCAGCCCCAGCATTTT,CASREDRANYRGNQPQHF
TRBD1,TRBJ1-2,TRBV5-1,-,TGCGCCAGCAGCACCGGGACAGGGGGCCTTGGCTACACCTTC,CASSTGTGGLGYTF
TRBD1,TRBJ1-2,TRBV7-8,-,TGTGCCAGCAGCAAGTACAAGGACAGGGAGGACTATGGCTACACCTTC,CASSKYKDREDYGYTF
-,TRBJ2-2,TRBV18,-,TGTGCCAGCTCACCACCTAGCCTGAACACCGGGGAGCTGTTTTTT,CASSPPSLNTGELFF
TRBD1,TRBJ1-6,TRBV6-1,-,TGTGCCAGTGGACAGGGCCCAAATTCACCCCTCCACTTT,CASGQGPNSPLHF
TRBD1,TRBJ1-3,TRBV19,once,TGTGCCAGCCAGTGGGGGACAGCCTCTGGAAACACCATATATTTT,CASQWGTASGNTIYF
TRBD1,TRBJ1-2,TRBV5-4,-,TGTGCCAGCAGCAGCAGGACAGGGTGGGCGAAAGGCTACACCTTC,CASSSRTGWAKGYTF
-,TRBJ2-5,TRBV10-3,few,TGTGCCATTTCACAGGGTAAAGAGACCCAGTACTTC,CAISQGKETQYF
TRBD1,TRBJ1-6,TRBV7-9,-,TGTGCCAGCACCGGAGGGACAGGTCCAAATTCACCCCTCCACTTT,CASTGGTGPNSPLHF
-,TRBJ1-4,TRBV18,-,TGTGCCAGCTCACCGGGAGCAACTAATGAAAAACTGTTTTTT,CASSPGATNEKLFF
TRBD1,TRBJ1-4,TRBV5-1,-,TGCGCCAGCAGCTTCGGGACAGAGAATGAAAAACTGTTTTTT,CASSFGTENEKLFF
-,TRBJ1-1,TRBV5-1,few,TGCGCCAGCAGCTTGGTTGCCGGGGACACTGAAGCTTTCTTT,CASSLVAGDTEAFF
TRBD1,TRBJ2-2,TRBV27,-,TGTGCCAGCAGCCCCAAACCTCCCTCAGGGGGATACACCGGGGAGCTGTTTTTT,CASSPKPPSGGYTGELFF
TRBD1,TRBJ2-3,TRBV18,-,TGTGCCAGCTCACGCTTAGGGACAGAGAGCACAGATACGCAGTATTTT,CASSRLGTESTDTQYF
-,TRBJ2-7,TRBV19,-,TGTGCCAGTAGAGAATTCGAGCAGTACTTC,CASREFEQYF
-,TRBJ1-1,TRBV7-2,-,TGTGCCAGCAGCTTCAGGGGTCGGGCTGAAGCTTTCTTT,CASSFRGRAEAFF
-,TRBJ2-3,TRBV4-1,-,TGCGCCAGCAGCCATCACCGGTCATCTAGCACAGATACGCAGTATTTT,CASSHHRSSSTDTQYF